What follows are 8 T cell receptor beta chains derived from one specimen sequenced in a study of shared clonotypes between healthy human individuals. Assay: immunoSEQ multiplex PCR; the TCRdb copy retains only in-frame clones and omits some. The table lists some 2,000,000 clones, 85% to 95% of them singletons. Sample: naive CD4+ T cells sorted from blood. Subset indicated: CD45RA+ positively selected. These receptors came from a young man in good health.

This sequence joins TRBV7-2 and TRBJ1-6; D may be TRBD1 (5 bases). Germline CDR1 and CDR2: SGHTA and FQGNSA. The V end was cut by 1 base, the J end by 14 bases, with 9 bases between. The CDR3 runs to 12 residues. In nucleotides, the CDR3 is TGTGCCAGCAGCTTAGATGTAGGGGCCCTCCACTTT. This encodes CASSLDVGALHF.

This clone appeared once. The rearrangement joins TRBV28 to TRBJ2-3; 12 nucleotides line up with TRBD2. With 7 bases clipped from V and 8 bases from J, the junction kept 4 bases outside the gene matches. The CDR3 sequence is 13 residues long. Germline V gene sequence: CDR1 MDHEN, CDR2 SYDVKM. CDR3 loop: CASTLAGGVTQYF. Written as DNA, the CDR3 is TGTGCCAGCACCCTAGCGGGGGGGGTTACGCAGTATTTT.

The V and J genes are TRBV5-1 and TRBJ1-1; 9 bases map to TRBD1. The CDR3 spans 15 residues. V gave up 1 base and J gave up 4 bases; unmatched junction bases: 5. Germline CDR1 and CDR2: SGHRS and YFSETQ. The CDR3: CASSLSQGARTEAFF. CDR3 DNA: TGCGCCAGCAGCTTGTCACAGGGGGCGCGCACTGAAGCTTTCTTT. Full variable domain (outside the CDR3, taken from reference TRBV5-1 and TRBJ1-1): KAGVTQTPRYLIKTRGQQVTLSCSPISGHRSVSWYQQTPGQGLQFLFEYFSETQRNKGNFPGRFSGRQFSNSRSEMNVSTLELGDSALYLCASSLSQGARTEAFFGQGTRLTVV.

V gene TRBV2 combines with J gene TRBJ2-6; D is possibly TRBD2 (5 bases). V was trimmed by 4 bases and J by 0 bases, leaving 7 bases between them. CDR3 size: 15 residues. The germline gives CDR1 SNHLY, CDR2 FYNNEI. The CDR3 reads CASSAGISGANVLTF. CDR3 sequence (DNA): TGTGCCAGCAGTGCCGGGATCTCTGGGGCCAACGTCCTGACTTTC.

This chain joins TRBV5-6 and TRBJ1-6, with TRBD1 as a possible D gene (6 bases). With 2 bases removed from V and 14 bases from J, the gap between germline ends came to 17 bases. CDR1 SGHDT and CDR2 YYEEEE come from the germline V gene. The CDR3 covers 14 residues. The CDR3 is CASSFQGGEKALHF. For the CDR3, the DNA is TGTGCCAGCAGCTTCCAAGGGGGAGAAAAGGCCCTCCACTTT.

The chain employs TRBV18 and TRBJ2-7, with unresolved D. Trimming took 2 bases from V and 3 from J, leaving 8 bases between them. The CDR3 has 13 amino acids. CDR1 and CDR2 (germline): KGHSH, LQKENI. DNA for the CDR3: TGTGCCAGCTCACCAGAAACTATCTACGAGCAGTACTTC. Its translation is CASSPETIYEQYF.

The chain employs TRBV2 and TRBJ1-5; D gene uncertain. Trimming removed 4 bases at V and 5 bases at J, with 12 bases between. Per germline, CDR1 SNHLY and CDR2 FYNNEI. CDR3 length equals 14 residues. CDR3 residues: CASSAGGGHQPQHF. The CDR3 region has the DNA TGTGCCAGCAGTGCGGGAGGAGGTCATCAGCCCCAGCATTTT.

The chain carries TRBV5-1 and TRBJ2-2; TRBD1 matches at 10 bases. Per the germline V gene, CDR1 is SGHRS and CDR2 is YFSETQ. After removal of 3 bases from V and 6 bases from J, the junction contained 2 bases not matched to a gene. This CDR3 has 14 amino acids. CDR3 in DNA: TGCGCCAGCAGCTCGGGACAGGGGCCCGGGGAGCTGTTTTTT. Amino acids: CASSSGQGPGELFF.